Presented here are 7 T cell receptor beta chains from one specimen sequenced in a study of kidney transplant recipient with SARS-CoV-2 infection. Using its own MiXCR run on the reads, TCRdb lists one record per CDR3 protein. Among fewer than 250,000 distinct CDR3 sequences listed, 29% were seen once. The specimen was a blood sample, collected at baseline and on day 111 from a kidney transplant recipient. The receptors here all came from a male patient aged 25 to 39 who had COVID-19 and was a kidney transplant recipient. The graft donor may account for some of the T cells.

Concerning this clonotype itself: One base away lies a much larger clone, so this may be a sequencing read error. The DNA is left out, because the CDR3 cannot be placed on it with certainty; the CDR3 is given as TCRdb lists it. V and J are TRBV7-2 and TRBJ2-7; the table names TRBD1, a call not compared with the DNA. The germline V gene encodes CDR1 SGHTA and CDR2 FQGNSA. The CDR3 extends over 15 residues, inclusive of both ends. CDR3 loop: CASSLVAGGSYERYF.

Worth noting for this clonotype: Given a much more abundant clone one base away, this may be a read error. This sequence joins TRBV4-3 and TRBJ2-6, with D possibly matching TRBD2 (7 bases). Germline CDR1 is LGHNA and CDR2 is YSLEER. The CDR3 is 17 amino acids. In nucleotides, the CDR3 is TGCGCCAGCAGCCAATCGTCTTTTCTGGCGGGGGCCAACGTCCTGGCTTTC. Translation: CASSQSSFLAGANVLAF.

This clonotype was recorded many times. The chain links TRBV2 to TRBJ1-5; no firm D call. Per germline, CDR1 SNHLY and CDR2 FYNNEI. The CDR3 runs 14 residues. Trimming removed 4 bases at V and 0 bases at J, with 7 bases between. The CDR3 DNA sequence: TGTGCCAGCAGTGTGCACAATAGCAATCAGCCCCAGCATTTT. It encodes CASSVHNSNQPQHF.

This clonotype was found many times. This chain links TRBV7-2 with TRBJ2-2; a possible D gene is TRBD2 (5 bases). Trimming stripped 5 bases from V and 8 bases from J, with 15 bases between. The CDR3 extends over 14 amino acids. CDR1 is SGHTA, CDR2 FQGNSA, per germline. In nucleotides, the CDR3 is TGTGCCAGCAGCGAGCCTAGCCGGAGTGGGGAGCTGTTTTTT. This translates into CASSEPSRSGELFF.

This clonotype was seen repeatedly, ten times or more. The V and J genes are TRBV24-1 and TRBJ1-2; D is undetermined. V lost 6 bases and J 4 bases, leaving 23 bases between the germline ends. The CDR3 length is 17 residues. Per germline, CDR1 KGHDR and CDR2 SFDVKD. CDR3 in DNA: TGTGCCACCAGTATCTACCATAGTACCAGAAAGACCTATGGCTACACCTTC. Amino acids: CATSIYHSTRKTYGYTF.

Comment on this clonotype: A clone one base away is much larger, so this may be a read error. The CDR3 spells CASSSRQGSNTEAFF. In DNA, the CDR3 is TGTGCCAGCTCCTCGAGACAGGGGAGTAACACTGAAGCTTTCTTT. V is TRBV7-9 and J is TRBJ1-1; TRBD1 aligns across 8 bases. The V gene end was trimmed by 8 bases and the J gene end by 2 bases; junction bases not matched to a gene: 10. The CDR3 extends over 15 amino acids. Looked up from germline, CDR1 is SEHNR and CDR2 is FQNEAQ (reference sequence).

This clonotype was recorded at least ten times. The chain combines TRBV20-1 with TRBJ2-7; TRBD2 might be the D (6 bases). V dropped 2 bases and J dropped 1 base, with 12 bases sitting between them. CDR1 and CDR2 (germline): DFQATT, SNEGSKA (reference sequence). This CDR3 is built from 14 residues. The CDR3 sequence is CSARPRDDSYEQYF. CDR3 sequence (DNA): TGCAGTGCTAGACCGCGGGATGATTCCTACGAGCAGTACTTC.